This note documents a single TCR beta chain sequence. This clone is a singleton in its sample. The antigen this receptor binds is unknown. Per-base quality was not reported, and no clone a single base away is much larger than it. V trim: 7 bases; J trim: 7 bases; unmatched bases: 8. CDR3 length: 14 amino acids, cysteine to phenylalanine. The retained sequence is limited to the CDR3, 42 bases, with the frame set at the first base. From the germline V gene, CDR1 is SNHLY and CDR2 is FYNNEI. This record comes from a study of blood T cell repertoires in COVID-19 (dated by TCRdb to 2019 to 2021). For context, the study as a whole: Samples from collaborators originated in the United States, Italy and Spain and spanned both the acute and convalescent phases of COVID-19. Where HLA class I and class II types were available, the types were taken from metadata supplied by the sample provider, not from assay-based typing. The repertoires were released in a freely available public database intended as a resource for research on the immune response to SARS-CoV-2. The prospective study material was composed of cDNA or gDNA derived from T cells, B-cell-depleted T cells, or PBMCs. Subjects who had been exposed to COVID-19, were actively infected with it, or had recovered from it provided the deeply sampled blood TCRbeta repertoires that made up the dataset. Sample metadata almost always included a de-identified subject ID, COVID-19 status, age in years and sex. The samples were drawn from two sources: the first 160 participants of the ongoing ImmuneRACE study, and 1,254 subjects contributed by 6 global collaborators.

The investigation overall reported the following: Clinical and demographic metadata were provided uncurated, with the amount varying by source and participant.

TCRbeta CDR3 regions were amplified from genomic DNA by means of the immunoSEQ Assay, a bias-controlled multiplex PCR. The study's own analysis went as follows. Nucleated cell counts per sample were estimated from amplification of reference gene primers within the assay. To quantify the absolute abundance of each unique TCRbeta CDR3 rearrangement, sequence reads were collapsed and filtered. For each sample, productive Simpson clonality was calculated as the square root of Simpson's diversity index across productive rearrangements. TCRdb mirrors the immuneACCESS table, restricted to in-frame sequences. Some clones are absent from its copies; in checked studies, under half trace to an unresolved V gene, and the reason for the others is unknown. The V and J calls and the clone size are those of that table, but D and trimming were determined from the DNA. The sample includes some 190,000 clones, with approximately 84% observed a single time. The top ten hold roughly 3.2% of the sample.

Participants in the prospective study were aged 18 to 89 years, lived in more than 20 United States geographic areas, and enrolled through a virtual design. Cohort assignment in the prospective study relied on participant-reported clinical history from a screening survey and a study questionnaire. ImmuneRACE Cohort 3 recovered participants were defined by two consecutive negative NP/OP PCR tests, healthcare professional clearance, or symptom resolution. In the prospective study, whole blood, serum and a nasopharyngeal or oropharyngeal swab were collected from each participant by mobile phlebotomists. Over a roughly 2-month period, participants in the prospective study had the option of providing additional blood draws and questionnaires. Before DNA extraction, prospective study blood samples were shipped either frozen or at room temperature.

This chain joins TRBV2 to TRBJ2-1; 9 bases in the junction line up with TRBD1. The specimen sequenced was PBMCs or T cells enriched from blood (not recorded which). The TCR comes from a woman in her 30s who had recovered from COVID-19. The DNA reads as follows: TGTGCCAGCATCGGGACAGGGCTTTATAATGAGCAGTTCTTC. Translated, this is CASIGTGLYNEQFF.